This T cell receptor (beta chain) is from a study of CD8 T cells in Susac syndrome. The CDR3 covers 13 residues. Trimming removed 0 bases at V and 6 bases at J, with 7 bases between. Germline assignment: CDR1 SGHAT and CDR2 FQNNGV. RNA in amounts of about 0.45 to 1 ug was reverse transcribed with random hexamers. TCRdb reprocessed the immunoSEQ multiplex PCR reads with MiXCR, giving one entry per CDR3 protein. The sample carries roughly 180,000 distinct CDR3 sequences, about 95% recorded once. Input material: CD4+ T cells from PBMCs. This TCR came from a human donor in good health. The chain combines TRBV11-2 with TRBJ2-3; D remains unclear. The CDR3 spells CASSLDFGDTQYF. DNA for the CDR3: TGTGCCAGCAGCTTAGATTTCGGGGATACGCAGTATTTT.